This record covers a single T cell receptor (beta chain). It lacks a known antigen. No qualities accompany the bases; no much larger clone lies one base away. This specimen belongs to a study of siplizumab effects on memory and regulatory T cells (dated by TCRdb to between 2018 and 2021). Concerning the study at large: The effect of the anti-CD2 antibody siplizumab on alloreactive T-cell subsets was examined in allogeneic mixed lymphocyte reactions constructed from human PBMCs. The paper's findings and limits, for the study overall: A naive or memory phenotype could not be assigned to roughly 75-96% of proliferating CD4+ or CD8+ clones. Whether proliferating Tregs from siplizumab cultures were suppressive was not functionally confirmed. Sequences below about 10^-5 frequency were poorly captured, so only a minor fraction of alloreactive clones could be mapped to unstimulated subsets. Among mappable alloreactive CD4+ clones, an average Treg-derived fraction of approximately 73% was observed with siplizumab, compared with roughly 25% in control reactions. Compared with memory T cells, unstimulated naive T cells appeared more diverse, and naive cells seemed to make a substantial contribution to the alloresponse. Siplizumab significantly reduced the cumulative frequency of alloreactive sequences traceable to unstimulated CD4+ memory T cells.

In a few donor pairs, further sequencing was done on unstimulated CD8+ naive, CD4+ memory, CD8+ TEMRA, CD4+ naive and CD8+ effector memory subsets. Sorted unstimulated T cells and proliferating T cells recovered from mixed lymphocyte reactions were subjected to TCRbeta CDR3 sequencing. Fresh whole blood from 9 to 10 HLA-typed healthy donors served as the source for isolating PBMCs. To prepare the library, the immunoSEQ multiplex PCR assay was applied. Each sample had 90,000 to 100,000 TCR templates assayed by the deep sequencing platform. Genomic DNA extracted from sorted T cells was used for TCRbeta CDR3 sequencing. The original pipeline was this. The R programming language was used for the clonal analysis of the TCRbeta CDR3 data. Comparing unstimulated samples against CFSE-low samples taken after the reaction was how alloreactive CD4+ and CD8+ clones were defined. By matching sequences to the repertoires of sorted unstimulated Treg and non-Treg cells, each alloreactive CD4+ clone was assigned a regulatory or non-regulatory origin. TCRdb retrieved this table from immuneACCESS and kept in-frame rearrangements only. Not all clones are present; in checked studies, unresolved V genes account for under half, and no reason is known for the remainder. The V and J calls and clone size come from that table; D and trimming were worked out from the DNA. Within this sample are tens of thousands of clones, with less than 85% of them counted one time only. The ten largest clonotypes hold 3.8% of the sample.

For CDR1 and CDR2, the germline V gene lists MNHEY and SVGAGI. V is clipped by 11 bases and J by 4 bases, and the sequence between their germline boundaries is 17 bases long. The cysteine opens and the phenylalanine closes a CDR3 of 13 amino acids. Of the read, only the CDR3 DNA is kept; its 39 bases are in frame from base 1. Sequenced sample: memory CD4+ T cells sorted from blood. The sample's cell subset or site, from its label and the paper: unstimulated CD4+ memory T cells. The V and J segments used are TRBV6-5 and TRBJ1-2; possibly the D gene is TRBD1, per 6 matching bases. The sequence was collected from a human donor in good health. The CDR3 sequence is CAVTRGGVYGYTF. The nucleotide sequence reads TGTGCCGTTACGAGGGGGGGCGTCTATGGCTACACCTTC.